Each of the 27 T cell receptor beta chains below was sequenced from the same sample in a study of shared clonotypes between healthy human individuals. Method: immunoSEQ multiplex PCR; TCRdb's copy keeps in-frame clones and lacks some. The table records 400,000 to 500,000 clones, roughly four fifths of them present only once. Sequencing was carried out using PBMCs. The receptor set was obtained from a woman in her thirties or forties in good health. Some clones in this sample may be carry-over from other donors' samples.

V is TRBV6-1 and J is TRBJ1-1, with a possible D match to TRBD1 (5 bases). V lost 6 bases and J lost 0, with 14 bases in between. The CDR3 runs 15 residues. Germline values: CDR1 MNHNS, CDR2 SASEGT. The CDR3 is CASSPGHDMNTEAFF. Written as DNA, the CDR3 is TGTGCCAGCAGCCCCGGACATGACATGAACACTGAAGCTTTCTTT.

V usage is TRBV2 and J usage is TRBJ2-7, with D perhaps TRBD2 (6 bases). Between the trimmed V and J ends, which lost 3 bases and 3 bases, there was a span of 15 bases. Germline CDR1 reads SNHLY; CDR2 reads FYNNEI. The CDR3 covers 15 residues. The CDR3 coding sequence is TGTGCCAGCAGTGATAGCGGTGTCTTCGGCTACGAGCAGTACTTC. Amino acids: CASSDSGVFGYEQYF.

This clone was observed once. The chain combines TRBV7-2 with TRBJ1-2, with TRBD1 matching 8 bases. With V trimmed by 6 bases and J by 4 bases, 16 bases remained unmatched. Germline V CDR1 and CDR2: SGHTA, FQGNSA. This CDR3 is built from 17 residues. The CDR3 sequence is CASSSSTEQGAGYGYTF. CDR3 DNA: TGTGCCAGCAGTTCTTCAACCGAGCAGGGGGCCGGCTATGGCTACACCTTC.

The chain combines TRBV10-3 with TRBJ1-1, with D tentatively TRBD1 (5 bases). The V gene lost 10 bases and the J gene lost 8 bases, with 17 bases spanning the gap. CDR1 ENHRY and CDR2 SYGVKD come from the germline V gene. The CDR3 is 12 residues long. CDR3 sequence: CANGRDQAEAFF. As DNA, the CDR3 is TGTGCCAACGGACGGGACCAAGCGGAAGCTTTCTTT.

This chain uses TRBV7-3 with TRBJ2-7; no clear D. Trimming removed 1 base at V and 0 bases at J, with 16 bases between. The germline V gene encodes CDR1 SGHTA and CDR2 FQGTGA. The CDR3 is 17 amino acids. This CDR3 reads CASSLSVKIRISYEQYF. CDR3 nucleotides: TGTGCCAGCAGCTTAAGCGTCAAGATACGGATCTCCTACGAGCAGTACTTC.

The rearrangement links TRBV5-4 to TRBJ2-3; TRBD1 matches 10 bases. V lost 4 bases, J lost 3 bases, and 8 bases stayed unmatched. This CDR3 region has 16 residues. Germline assignment: CDR1 SGHNT and CDR2 YYREEE (reference sequence). For the CDR3, the DNA is TGTGCCAGCAGCCGTAGACAGGGGGCGCCGACAGATACGCAGTATTTT. This gives the protein CASSRRQGAPTDTQYF.

The chain uses TRBV19 and TRBJ1-2, with unresolved D. CDR3 size: 15 residues. Between the trimmed V and J ends, which lost 0 bases and 8 bases, there was a span of 16 bases. Per the germline V gene, CDR1 is LNHDA and CDR2 is SQIVND (reference sequence). DNA for the CDR3: TGTGCCAGTAGTATAGATGTGGACTCCCGTTGGGGCTACACCTTC. This encodes CASSIDVDSRWGYTF. The variable domain in full, completed from reference TRBV19 and TRBJ1-2, reads DGGITQSPKYLFRKEGQNVTLSCEQNLNHDAMYWYRQDPGQGLRLIYYSQIVNDFQKGDIAEGYSVSREKKESFPLTVTSAQKNPTAFYLCASSIDVDSRWGYTFGSGTRLTVV.

This chain links TRBV5-8 with TRBJ2-5; the D gene is possibly TRBD1 (5 bases). Trimming removed 0 bases at V and 4 bases at J, with 7 bases between. CDR3 size: 13 residues. Germline CDR1 is SGHTS and CDR2 is YDEGEE. The CDR3 region is CASSLDRSETQYF. CDR3 nucleotide sequence: TGTGCCAGCAGCTTGGACAGGTCAGAGACCCAGTACTTC.

This chain connects TRBV4-2 to TRBJ2-1; 8 positions match TRBD1. The V segment lost 3 bases and the J segment 8 bases; nucleotides outside the gene matches: 12. The germline V gene encodes CDR1 LGHNA and CDR2 YNFKEQ. The CDR3 extends over 16 amino acids. The CDR3 coding sequence is TGTGCCAGCAGCCATTCTTCAGGGGGCCGAAGGGATGAGCAGTTCTTC. The encoded protein is CASSHSSGGRRDEQFF.

For this clone: A far larger clone is one base from this, pointing to a likely read error. The J gene is TRBJ2-2, the V gene TRBV6-1; TRBD1 might be the D (6 bases). Germline assignment: CDR1 MNHNS and CDR2 SASEGT. The CDR3 contains 15 residues. The ends were cut back, 7 bases at V and 1 base at J, with 13 bases in the middle. CDR3: CASNEGVENTGELFF. The CDR3 DNA reads as TGTGCCAGCAACGAGGGGGTGGAGAACACCGGGGAGCTGTTTTTT.

This rearrangement joins TRBV7-2 to TRBJ2-7; a possible D gene is TRBD1 (9 bases). This CDR3 has 17 residues. V lost 5 bases and J lost 5, with 25 bases in between. Germline V lookup: CDR1 SGHTA, CDR2 FQGNSA. The CDR3 loop is CASSPMAGTGTRDEQYF. CDR3 DNA sequence: TGTGCCAGCAGCCCTATGGCCGGGACAGGGACTAGGGACGAGCAGTACTTC.

The genes are TRBV15 and TRBJ2-5, with 7 nucleotides matching TRBD2. Matching the DNA end better, TRBJ2-7 makes the J call doubtful. Per the germline V gene, CDR1 is LNHNV and CDR2 is YYDKDF (reference sequence). The length of the CDR3 is 14 residues. The CDR3 is CATSREVSSYEQYF. The CDR3 bases are TGTGCCACCAGCCGGGAGGTTTCCTCCTACGAGCAGTACTTC.

In this sample, this clone turned up many times. This rearrangement joins TRBV6-5 to TRBJ2-7; weak D call: TRBD1 (6 bases). V was cut by 4 bases and J by 3 bases, with 16 bases left in between. Germline V gene lookup returns CDR1 MNHEY and CDR2 SVGAGI. CDR3 length equals 15 residues. CDR3 nucleotide sequence: TGTGCCAGCAGTTTCAATACAGGGTGGGGCTACGAGCAGTACTTC. It codes for CASSFNTGWGYEQYF.

J is TRBJ2-5 and V is TRBV9, with unresolved D. This CDR3 spans 16 amino acids. Trimming cost V 2 bases and J 0 bases, with 14 bases left between them. Germline CDR1 and CDR2: SGDLS and YYNGEE. This chain's CDR3 is CASSVSVGPDQETQYF. The CDR3 nucleotides are TGTGCCAGCAGCGTTTCCGTGGGTCCAGACCAAGAGACCCAGTACTTC.

The V call is TRBV5-1, the J call TRBJ1-2; 7 bases are a match to TRBD1. The V segment lost 4 bases and the J segment 2 bases; nucleotides outside the gene matches: 2. CDR1 and CDR2 from the germline V gene are SGHRS and YFSETQ. The CDR3 has 13 amino acids. CDR3 sequence: CASSTGQNYGYTF. The CDR3 bases are TGCGCCAGCAGCACGGGACAGAACTATGGCTACACCTTC. Supplemented by reference TRBV5-1 and TRBJ1-2, the full variable domain reads KAGVTQTPRYLIKTRGQQVTLSCSPISGHRSVSWYQQTPGQGLQFLFEYFSETQRNKGNFPGRFSGRQFSNSRSEMNVSTLELGDSALYLCASSTGQNYGYTFGSGTRLTVV.

About this clone: Possible read error: a much larger clone is one base away. Different DNA sequences within this sample yield the same CDR3. The chain recombines TRBV7-9 with TRBJ1-1; possible D gene TRBD1, 5 bases. Germline lookup yields CDR1 SEHNR and CDR2 FQNEAQ (reference sequence). Trimming stripped 7 bases from V and 8 bases from J, with 17 bases between. The CDR3 runs 13 residues. CDR3: CASTEGRELEAFF. In DNA form, the CDR3 reads TGTGCCAGCACTGAGGGGAGGGAACTCGAAGCTTTCTTT.

The genes are TRBV19 and TRBJ2-1; D remains unclear. Trimming left V 2 bases short and J 0 bases short, with 17 bases between. This CDR3 is built from 18 residues. Germline V CDR1 and CDR2: LNHDA, SQIVND (reference sequence). CDR3 sequence reads: CASSIKVAGSFSYNEQFF. The DNA for the CDR3 is TGTGCCAGTAGTATAAAGGTTGCAGGCAGTTTCTCCTACAATGAGCAGTTCTTC. Filled out from reference TRBV19 and TRBJ2-1, the complete variable domain reads DGGITQSPKYLFRKEGQNVTLSCEQNLNHDAMYWYRQDPGQGLRLIYYSQIVNDFQKGDIAEGYSVSREKKESFPLTVTSAQKNPTAFYLCASSIKVAGSFSYNEQFFGPGTRLTVL.

The V call is TRBV5-4, the J call TRBJ2-7; 7 nucleotides match TRBD2. The CDR3 length is 14 residues. V trimming: 0 bases; J trimming: 4 bases; junction bases outside the gene matches: 4. CDR1 and CDR2 (germline): SGHNT, YYREEE (reference sequence). CDR3 residues: CASSLGAGVYEQYF. The DNA for the CDR3 is TGTGCCAGCAGCTTGGGGGCGGGAGTATACGAGCAGTACTTC.

This clone was counted a few times. The genes are TRBV30 and TRBJ1-6; the match to TRBD1 covers 7 bases. This CDR3 region has 13 residues. Per germline, CDR1 GTSNPN and CDR2 SVGIG (reference sequence). V was clipped by 8 bases and J by 7 bases; unmatched bases: 8. CDR3 DNA sequence: TGTGCCCAAGCCGGGACAGTAAATTCACCCCTCCACTTT. Translation gives CAQAGTVNSPLHF.

This clone was counted ten times or more. Different DNA sequences within this sample yield the same CDR3. The gene calls are TRBV2 and TRBJ2-5; D is unclear. Trimming cost V 3 bases and J 5 bases, with 4 bases left between them. The length of the CDR3 is 11 residues. Germline V gene data show CDR1 as SNHLY and CDR2 as FYNNEI. CDR3 sequence reads: CASSERETQYF. The CDR3 DNA reads as TGTGCCAGCAGTGAGAGGGAGACCCAGTACTTC.

This clone was recorded a few times. The chain uses TRBV27 and TRBJ1-2, with TRBD1 matching 7 bases. The CDR3 is made up of 15 amino acids. Germline trimming cut 5 bases from V and 8 bases from J; bases unmatched to any gene: 14. In germline, CDR1 is MNHEY, CDR2 SMNVEV (reference sequence). CDR3 coding DNA: TGTGCCAGCAGTCCCCGCCATACAGGGGTGAGGGGCTACACCTTC. Amino acids: CASSPRHTGVRGYTF.

This clone has a handful of counts. Sequence at one end of the junction differs from germline and may be a read error. The CDR3 reads CASSGTSREATHF. Written as DNA, the CDR3 is TGTGCCAGTAGCGGGACATCGCGGGAGGCCACGCACTTC. The chain uses TRBV19 and TRBJ2-7; the match to TRBD2 covers 8 bases. Germline V gives CDR1 LNHDA, CDR2 SQIVND (reference sequence). The CDR3 contains 13 residues.

The V and J genes are TRBV7-6 and TRBJ1-1, with a tentative D call TRBD1 (5 bases). The ends were cut back, 1 base at V and 1 base at J, with 7 bases in the middle. Per germline, CDR1 SGHVS and CDR2 FNYEAQ. The CDR3 spans 14 residues. The CDR3 reads CASSLDGQNTEAFF. Written as DNA, the CDR3 is TGTGCCAGCAGCTTAGATGGACAGAACACTGAAGCTTTCTTT. The variable domain in full, with the rest retrieved from reference TRBV7-6 and TRBJ1-1, is GAGVSQSPRYKVTKRGQDVALRCDPISGHVSLYWYRQALGQGPEFLTYFNYEAQQDKSGLPNDRFSAERPEGSISTLTIQRTEQRDSAMYRCASSLDGQNTEAFFGQGTRLTVV.

The CDR3 nucleotides read TGTGCCAGTAGTATTTCTACACGATATGGGCAGTACTTC. It codes for CASSISTRYGQYF. The chain is built from TRBV19 and TRBJ2-7; D not resolved. This CDR3 contains 13 residues. CDR1 is LNHDA and CDR2 is SQIVND in the germline V gene (reference sequence). Trimming removed 3 bases from V and 9 bases from J, with 15 bases in between.

V is TRBV28 and J is TRBJ2-7; possible D gene TRBD1, 5 bases. V lost 2 bases and J 4 bases, leaving 12 bases between the germline ends. The CDR3 contains 14 residues. Germline CDR1 is MDHEN and CDR2 is SYDVKM. CDR3 in amino acids: CASSLRQGRYEQYF. DNA for the CDR3: TGTGCCAGCAGTTTAAGGCAGGGAAGGTACGAGCAGTACTTC.

Details on this clone: A read error likely explains this, since a far larger clone differs by one base. The chain joins TRBV7-9 to TRBJ1-1; D might be TRBD1 (5 bases). Germline CDR1 is SEHNR and CDR2 is FQNEAQ (reference sequence). The germline V and J ends were trimmed by 5 bases and 8 bases, with 9 bases remaining between them. The CDR3 spans 11 residues. The CDR3 DNA reads TGTGCCAGCAGCCGACAGCTCGAAGCTTTCTTT. Protein sequence: CASSRQLEAFF. Drawing the rest from reference TRBV7-9 and TRBJ1-1, the complete variable domain is DTGVSQNPRHKITKRGQNVTFRCDPISEHNRLYWYRQTLGQGPEFLTYFQNEAQLEKSRLLSDRFSAERPKGSFSTLEIQRTEQGDSAMYLCASSRQLEAFFGQGTRLTVV.

In its sample, this clone was seen a few times. This chain uses TRBV10-2 with TRBJ2-7; D is unclear. The CDR3 spans 12 residues. The germline V gene has CDR1 WSHSY and CDR2 SAAADI. The V and J ends lost 3 bases and 6 bases respectively, with 9 bases between them. CDR3 sequence: CASSETVREQYF. DNA of the CDR3: TGCGCCAGCAGTGAAACGGTTCGCGAGCAGTACTTC.